Listed below are T cell receptor beta chains from one sample, sequenced in a study of T cell repertoires in cytomegalovirus infection. No cognate antigen is known for these TCRs. A single record per CDR3 protein comes from TCRdb applying MiXCR to the reads. This table has hundreds of thousands of distinct CDR3 sequences, roughly a third appearing once. Material: cultured PBMCs, obtained from culture after CMV antigen stimulation. All receptors come from a human donor in good health (CMV status not recorded). Some clones in this sample may be carry-over from other donors' samples. Both conserved end residues are part of each CDR3. Where a row states a size, it is once, few, many or the class of an expanded clone; other rows omit it.

.	20	TRBV23-1	CASSPKPPGTSGRSYNEQFF
few	13	TRBV19	CATSDEAGYEQYF
few	13	TRBV6-2/TRBV6-3	CATWDGRRIELFF
.	15	TRBV19	CASSIGLAAYNEQFF
.	15	TRBV7-9	CASSSAFQGPTEAFF
few	15	TRBV19	CATQKPGGNYNEQFF
.	24	TRBV4-1	CASSPFWSRENPGTSGRSLGELFF
many	14	TRBV7-8	CASRRGVGDEKLFF
.	16	TRBV29-1	CSVVRYVDRRGNTQYF
.	17	TRBV11-3	CASSLDLSSRSKETQYF
.	14	TRBV19	CASSFTRVVNEQFF
.	16	TRBV5-1	CASMGTSKNWRETQYF
many	16	TRBV7-2	CASSLDRDRWNTEAFF
many	15	TRBV7-2	CASSLGAGRQETQYF
.	16	TRBV27	CASSFSPSGSRETQYF
few	15	TRBV7-8	CASSLWGIYYNEQFF
few	16	TRBV9	CASSVAGSGFGNEQFF
.	17	TRBV9	CASSVVILGGMNTEAFF
few	14	TRBV6-1	CASSPGALNTEAFF
few	15	TRBV7-2	CASSLALYSYNEQFF
.	15	TRBV19	CASSTGTGTFYEQYF
.	12	TRBV29-1	CSVEQGTDTQYF
.	16	TRBV7-2	CASSFPRRGSYNEQFF
few	11	TRBV28	CASSSYPPQHF
.	16	TRBV18	CASSPTGAGVTDTQYF
.	17	TRBV3-1	CASSQVGGRAGTDTQYF
many	14	TRBV28	CASSLVQGQYGYTF
.	17	TRBV7-9	CASSSGTGGSTNEKLFF
.	19	TRBV12-3/TRBV12-4	CASSLPGQGARILREKLFF
.	13	TRBV12-3/TRBV12-4	CASSLGVTYEQYF
.	12	TRBV6-4	CASSYVGGGYTF
many	14	TRBV6-1	CASSETRTGNTIYF
.	13	TRBV11-2	CASSAGAGDTQYF
.	13	TRBV25-1	CASEGIGQGEQFF
.	15	TRBV20-1	CSAPGAGVRTGELFF
once	14	TRBV4-1	CASSQENRAYEQYF
few	16	TRBV11-3	CASSLAGTGGDYGYTF
few	14	TRBV6-5	CASSLGRGHYGYTF
.	15	TRBV24-1	CATSDPLAGEETQYF
.	14	TRBV7-6	CASSPGLAAGELFF
.	15	TRBV12-5	CASGPGTGGVLTQYF
.	15	TRBV2	CASKMGSSYNSPLHF